Presented here are 7 T cell receptor beta chains from one specimen sequenced in a study of vaccination effects on CD4 cells after COVID-19. Clones were sequenced by immunoSEQ multiplex PCR, and TCRdb holds only the in-frame ones, with some missing. The sample lists 50,000 to 70,000 clones, approximately 72% occurring once. Antigen specificity for these receptors is unknown. Culture lasted 10 days before CD4+ T cell isolation. The sequencing used CD4+ T cells from PBMCs cultured without peptide, collected before COVID-19 vaccination. The source is a human donor who had a prior SARS-CoV-2 infection.

This clone was counted only a few times. This chain uses TRBV5-1 with TRBJ1-6; possibly TRBD1 for D (5 bases). Trimming stripped 0 bases from V and 9 bases from J, with 13 bases between. Germline V gene data show CDR1 as SGHRS and CDR2 as YFSETQ. The CDR3 covers 15 residues. CDR3 in DNA: TGCGCCAGCAGCTTGGCGAGGCAGGGAGGTTCACCCCTCCACTTT. Translated, it gives CASSLARQGGSPLHF.

This clone was seen a few times. The V call is TRBV6-1, the J call TRBJ1-2, with a possible D match to TRBD1 (5 bases). Germline values: CDR1 MNHNS, CDR2 SASEGT. Trimming left V 3 bases short and J 8 bases short, with 13 bases between. The CDR3 covers 13 residues. In nucleotides, the CDR3 is TGTGCCAGCAGTGAGGGTTCAGGGTACGGCTACACCTTC. It translates to CASSEGSGYGYTF.

The genes are TRBV6-5 and TRBJ1-5; no definite D call. The V end was cut by 6 bases, the J end by 3 bases, with 9 bases between. CDR3 length equals 13 residues. Germline CDR1 is MNHEY and CDR2 is SVGAGI. The CDR3 is CASRATDNQPQHF. CDR3 nucleotide sequence: TGTGCCAGCAGGGCTACCGACAATCAGCCCCAGCATTTT.

The chain joins TRBV18 to TRBJ2-7; possibly TRBD1 for D (5 bases). Germline V gene lookup returns CDR1 KGHSH and CDR2 LQKENI. Trimming removed 3 bases from V and 2 bases from J, with 14 bases in between. The CDR3 runs to 15 residues. Here the CDR3 DNA reads TGTGCCAGCTCACCGGGCTTAAGCAGGGCCTACGAGCAGTACTTC. The encoded protein is CASSPGLSRAYEQYF.

This sequence joins TRBV4-2 and TRBJ2-5; 13 bases are a match to TRBD2. Trimming cost V 1 base and J 4 bases; bases outside gene matches: 3. The CDR3 runs to 16 residues. Germline V gives CDR1 LGHNA, CDR2 YNFKEQ. CDR3 in amino acids: CASSQATSGGSETQYF. For the CDR3, the DNA is TGTGCCAGCAGCCAAGCGACTAGCGGGGGGTCAGAGACCCAGTACTTC.

V usage is TRBV18 and J usage is TRBJ2-3, with TRBD2 matching over 7 bases. V lost 3 bases and J lost 3; bases outside the gene matches: 9. This CDR3 has 16 amino acids. CDR1 and CDR2 (germline): KGHSH, LQKENI. CDR3: CASSPPGLVQTDTQYF. DNA for the CDR3: TGTGCCAGCTCACCGCCAGGACTAGTCCAGACAGATACGCAGTATTTT.

This clone was seen a handful of times. The chain is built from TRBV7-9 and TRBJ2-2; maybe TRBD2 (6 bases). The CDR3 is made up of 18 amino acids. Trimming left V 1 base short and J 1 base short, with 16 bases between. Germline CDR1 is SEHNR and CDR2 is FQNEAQ (reference sequence). The CDR3 coding sequence is TGTGCCAGCAGCTTAGGCCGTGGGAGCGGGTTGAACACCGGGGAGCTGTTTTTT. As protein: CASSLGRGSGLNTGELFF.